A selection of T cell receptor beta chains follows, all from one sample in a study of T-cell memory formation after mild COVID-19. TCRdb ran MiXCR on the 5' RACE reads and lists one entry per CDR3 protein. The sample holds around 90,000 distinct CDR3 sequences; roughly an eighth are singletons and the top ten take approximately 26%. Source material: PBMCs or a T cell subset sorted from them (not recorded which). These receptors were taken from an adult woman who had mild COVID-19 (a few samples of this study predate the infection). Cell type and time point are not known. The CDR3 runs from the conserved cysteine through the conserved F or W. Fields, in order: clone size, V gene, CDR3 protein. Rows give clone size only sometimes, using once, few, many, or a class for an expanded clone.

abundance: once
v_gene: TRBV19
CDR3aa: CASIREVNTGELFF

abundance: few
v_gene: TRBV30
CDR3aa: CACLGSLSYEQYF

abundance: -
v_gene: TRBV27
CDR3aa: CASRLGEYEQYF

abundance: -
v_gene: TRBV30
CDR3aa: CAWSITSGGEGVWANVLTF

abundance: once
v_gene: TRBV4-2
CDR3aa: CASSQGVGGETQYF

abundance: many
v_gene: TRBV7-6
CDR3aa: CASSLSSGGAGELFF

abundance: many
v_gene: TRBV27
CDR3aa: CASSRGTEAFF

abundance: -
v_gene: TRBV14
CDR3aa: CASSQGRGMNTEAFF

abundance: few
v_gene: TRBV4-3
CDR3aa: CASSHDLAGEFYEQYF

abundance: -
v_gene: TRBV23-1
CDR3aa: CASSQTQGVPLVPFF

abundance: few
v_gene: TRBV25-1
CDR3aa: CASSGTGVITYEQYF

abundance: many
v_gene: TRBV6-6
CDR3aa: CASSYSPGPYEQYF

abundance: few
v_gene: TRBV5-1
CDR3aa: CASSPASGPEYEQYF

abundance: -
v_gene: TRBV7-9
CDR3aa: CASRRLLWELFF

abundance: -
v_gene: TRBV7-9
CDR3aa: CASSLHGPNDEQYF

abundance: many
v_gene: TRBV5-1
CDR3aa: CASSLERPSSYNEQFF

abundance: few
v_gene: TRBV7-6
CDR3aa: CASSLADTYEQYF

abundance: -
v_gene: TRBV4-1
CDR3aa: CASSRASTGYNEQFF

abundance: -
v_gene: TRBV2
CDR3aa: CASSTPTSGESQTQYF

abundance: few
v_gene: TRBV9
CDR3aa: CASSVPGDGDTQYF

abundance: -
v_gene: TRBV5-5
CDR3aa: CASSLPTGTDTQYF

abundance: few
v_gene: TRBV6-1
CDR3aa: CASIGDRNQPQHF

abundance: few
v_gene: TRBV12-3/TRBV12-4
CDR3aa: CASRPLAGGTANTGELFF

abundance: -
v_gene: TRBV6-4
CDR3aa: CASSDSRSSYNEQFF

abundance: -
v_gene: TRBV10-3
CDR3aa: CAIGRDRDLYEQFF

abundance: -
v_gene: TRBV18
CDR3aa: CASSLLVAPLHF

abundance: -
v_gene: TRBV29-1
CDR3aa: CSVSRGLAGYTF

abundance: few
v_gene: TRBV6-4
CDR3aa: CASSILAGDYNEQFF

abundance: few
v_gene: TRBV5-1
CDR3aa: CASSSRDSYGYTF

abundance: -
v_gene: TRBV12-3/TRBV12-4
CDR3aa: CASSSTGGAGTDTQYF

abundance: few
v_gene: TRBV3-1
CDR3aa: CASSQRDRSLSPYEQYF

abundance: many
v_gene: TRBV6-5
CDR3aa: CASSPAGSSYEQYF

abundance: -
v_gene: TRBV3-1
CDR3aa: CASSVLAGGYEQFF

abundance: few
v_gene: TRBV5-4
CDR3aa: CASSQDRVGADEQYF

abundance: -
v_gene: TRBV29-1
CDR3aa: CSVVGAGTYEQYF

abundance: many
v_gene: TRBV5-4
CDR3aa: CASSPDTLGTGELFF

abundance: -
v_gene: TRBV6-1
CDR3aa: CASSEPAGGPTHEAFF

abundance: -
v_gene: TRBV4-2
CDR3aa: CASSQGLAVETQYF

abundance: few
v_gene: TRBV19
CDR3aa: CASATSGPYNEQFF

abundance: few
v_gene: TRBV9
CDR3aa: CASSVALLAGENNEQFF